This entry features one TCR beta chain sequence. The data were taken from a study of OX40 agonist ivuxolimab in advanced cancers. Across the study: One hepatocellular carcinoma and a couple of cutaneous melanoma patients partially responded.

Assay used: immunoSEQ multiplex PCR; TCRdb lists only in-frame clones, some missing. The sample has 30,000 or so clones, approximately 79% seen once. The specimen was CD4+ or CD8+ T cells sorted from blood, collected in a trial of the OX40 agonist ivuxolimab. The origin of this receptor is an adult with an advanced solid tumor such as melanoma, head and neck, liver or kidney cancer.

In DNA form, the CDR3 reads TGTGCCACCAGGCCGGGACAGAGCACAGATACGCAGTATTTT. The encoded protein is CATRPGQSTDTQYF. V and J are TRBV15 and TRBJ2-3; 7 nucleotides agree with TRBD1. Germline V CDR1 and CDR2: LNHNV, YYDKDF (reference sequence). The V gene end was trimmed by 6 bases and the J gene end by 0 bases; junction bases not matched to a gene: 3. This CDR3 has 14 residues.